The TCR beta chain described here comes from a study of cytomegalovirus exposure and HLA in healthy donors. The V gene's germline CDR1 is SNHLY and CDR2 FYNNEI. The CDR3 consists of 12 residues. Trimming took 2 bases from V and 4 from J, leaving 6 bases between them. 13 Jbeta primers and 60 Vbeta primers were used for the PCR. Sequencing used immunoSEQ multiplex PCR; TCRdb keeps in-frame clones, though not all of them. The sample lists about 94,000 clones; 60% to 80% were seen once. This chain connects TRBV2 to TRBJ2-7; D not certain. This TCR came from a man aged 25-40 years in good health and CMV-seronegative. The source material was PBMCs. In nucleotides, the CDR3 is TGTGCCAGCAGTGAACAGAATTACGAGCAGTACTTC. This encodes CASSEQNYEQYF.